This T cell receptor (beta chain) was obtained from a study of T cell repertoires in cytomegalovirus infection. Across the study: Epitope selection comprised recently identified HLA-C-restricted CMV epitopes and well-studied HLA-B-restricted CMV epitopes. Carrying CMV and the relevant HLA type showed in public TCR beta signatures. Study results and caveats: Within the response measured ex vivo, HLA-C-restricted CMV-specific TCR beta clonotypes were dominant.

One entry per CDR3 protein, called by TCRdb with MiXCR from the reads. The data hold some 940,000 distinct CDR3 sequences, with approximately 31% observed a single time. About this clonotype itself: Its antigen is as yet unknown.

Trimming took 6 bases from V and 3 from J; bases not matched to a gene: 10. This CDR3 has 17 amino acids. Germline V CDR1 and CDR2: SGHRS, YFSETQ. The clonotype was recovered from a human donor in good health (CMV status not recorded). Some clones in this sample may be carry-over from other donors' samples. This chain uses TRBV5-1 with TRBJ2-1, with TRBD1 matching 12 bases. The sequencing here drew on cultured CD8+ T cells from PBMCs, taken from culture after CMV antigen stimulation. The CDR3 sequence is CASTFDRDRGHYNEQFF. CDR3 DNA: TGCGCCAGCACCTTCGACCGGGACAGGGGGCACTACAATGAGCAGTTCTTC.